Listed below are T cell receptor beta chains from one sample, sequenced in a study of blood T cell repertoires in COVID-19. Some clones are missing from TCRdb's copy, which holds only in-frame ones; the method was immunoSEQ multiplex PCR. Of approximately 100,000 clones listed, 85% are singletons. The specimen was peripheral blood. The receptor set was obtained from a man aged 80 or over with acute or convalescent COVID-19. CDR3s leave out the opening cysteine and the closing phenylalanine or tryptophan.

v_gene	j_gene	CDR3aa
TRBV11-1	TRBJ1-4	ASSRKGENEKLF
TRBV5-6	TRBJ2-2	ASSFIAGTGELF
TRBV7-3	TRBJ2-5	ASSLGLGETQY
TRBV18	TRBJ1-3	ASSPPPGQVWAGNTIY
TRBV9	TRBJ2-7	ASSPDGRAGEQY
TRBV5-1	TRBJ2-7	ASSPEAWTRAEQY
TRBV30	TRBJ2-3	AWSVATGSRDTQY
TRBV7-9	TRBJ1-2	ASSTDRGRGYGYT
TRBV24-1	TRBJ2-7	ATSDLGRDRVHEQY
TRBV7-9	TRBJ1-3	ASSLNTGGSGNTIY
TRBV30	TRBJ1-2	AWSTYRVNYGYT
TRBV11-3	TRBJ2-7	ASSRGEGAISYEQY
TRBV7-3	TRBJ1-1	ASSLKQGSEAF
TRBV11-3	TRBJ2-3	ASSSSSGLGGDTQY